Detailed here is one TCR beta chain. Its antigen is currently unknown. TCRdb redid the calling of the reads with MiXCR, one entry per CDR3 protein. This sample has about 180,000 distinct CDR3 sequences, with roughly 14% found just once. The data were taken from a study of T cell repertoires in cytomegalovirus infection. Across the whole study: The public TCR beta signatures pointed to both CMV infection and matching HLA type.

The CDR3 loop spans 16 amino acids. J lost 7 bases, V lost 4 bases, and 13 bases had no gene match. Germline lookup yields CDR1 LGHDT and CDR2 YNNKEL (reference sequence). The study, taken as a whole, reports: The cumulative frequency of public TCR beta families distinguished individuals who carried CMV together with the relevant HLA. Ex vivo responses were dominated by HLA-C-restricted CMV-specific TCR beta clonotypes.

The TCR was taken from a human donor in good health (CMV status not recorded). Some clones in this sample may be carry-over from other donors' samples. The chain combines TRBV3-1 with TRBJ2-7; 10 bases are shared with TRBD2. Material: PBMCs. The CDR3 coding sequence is TGTGCCAGCAGCCCCCCTATTAGCGGGAGGACTCGGGAGCAGTACTTC. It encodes CASSPPISGRTREQYF.